Detailed here is one T cell receptor (beta chain). Its matching antigen is unknown. The CDR3 consists of 13 residues. Germline V gene sequence: CDR1 MDHEN, CDR2 SYDVKM. The data derive from a study of CXCR3-negative and CXCR3-positive naive CD8 T cells. Turning to the study itself: Across all libraries, TRB reads numbered some 140 million, with about 1.5 +/- 0.3 million in each library.

Study observations and caveats: For CXCR3-positive naive cells, TRB CDR3s were more hydrophobic than those of CXCR3-negative naive cells.

Naive CD8+ T cells showed a CD45RO-CCR7+CD27+CD95- phenotype. Libraries were UMI-labeled 5' RACE TRB cDNA. TCRdb re-called the 5' RACE reads and shows each CDR3 protein once, DNA omitted. The ten top clones account for roughly 0.41%, within a sample of around 140,000 distinct CDR3 sequences. This sequence joins TRBV28 and TRBJ2-7; the D call of TRBD1 rests on TCRdb alone, since no DNA is present to check it. Sequencing was carried out using naive CXCR3+ CD8+ T cells from blood. Described subset: CD45RO-CCR7+CD27+CD95- naive CD8+ T cells expressing CXCR3 (TNR3+). The TCR originated in a human donor in good health. Some clones in this sample may be carry-over from other donors' samples. The CDR3 spells CASNADRVDEQYF.